This TCR beta chain was identified during a study of OX40 agonist ivuxolimab in advanced cancers. Trimming shortened V by 0 bases and J by 2 bases, and 12 bases separated the two germline ends. Germline loops: CDR1 SGHRS, CDR2 YFSETQ. This CDR3 contains 16 residues. Researchers took blood at baseline, on cycle 4 day 1, and on cycle 7 day 1. Produced via immunoSEQ multiplex PCR; TCRdb's table is partial and in-frame only. The profile shows about 78,000 clones, roughly 92% of them singletons. The receptor was derived from an adult with an advanced solid tumor such as melanoma, head and neck, liver or kidney cancer. The input for sequencing was CD4+ or CD8+ T cells sorted from blood, taken in a trial of the OX40 agonist ivuxolimab. The genes are TRBV5-1 and TRBJ2-1; D is perhaps TRBD2 (5 bases). The CDR3 DNA is TGCGCCAGCAGCTTGGACGGGAACCCCACCTACAATGAGCAGTTCTTC. Its translation: CASSLDGNPTYNEQFF.